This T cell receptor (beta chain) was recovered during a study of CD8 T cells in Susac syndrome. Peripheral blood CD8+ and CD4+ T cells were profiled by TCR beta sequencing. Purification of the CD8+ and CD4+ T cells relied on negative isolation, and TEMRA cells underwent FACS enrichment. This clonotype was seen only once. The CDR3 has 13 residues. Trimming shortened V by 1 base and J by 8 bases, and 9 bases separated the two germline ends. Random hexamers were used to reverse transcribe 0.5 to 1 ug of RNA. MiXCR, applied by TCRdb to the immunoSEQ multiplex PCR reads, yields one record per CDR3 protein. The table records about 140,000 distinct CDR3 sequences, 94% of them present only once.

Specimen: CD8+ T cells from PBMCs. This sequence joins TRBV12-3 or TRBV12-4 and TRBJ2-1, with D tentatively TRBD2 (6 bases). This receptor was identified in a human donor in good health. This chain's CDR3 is CASSLEGLDEQFF. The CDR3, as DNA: TGTGCCAGCAGTTTAGAGGGACTCGATGAGCAGTTCTTC.